These 6 T cell receptor beta chains were all obtained from the same sample, sequenced in a study of CXCR3-negative and CXCR3-positive naive CD8 T cells. UMI labels and 5' RACE were used to prepare the TRB cDNA libraries. TCRdb reprocessed the 5' RACE reads, with one entry per CDR3 protein and no DNA. The table for this sample gives some 140,000 distinct CDR3 sequences. Whole-study findings and limits: CXCR3-negative naive cells had less hydrophobic TRB CDR3s than did CXCR3-positive naive cells.

These TCRs' antigens remain unknown. The sequenced sample consisted of naive CXCR3+ CD8+ T cells from blood. Documented subset: CD45RO-CCR7+CD27+CD95- naive CD8+ T cells expressing CXCR3 (TNR3+). Source of these receptors: a human donor in good health. Some clones in this sample may be carry-over from other donors' samples.

The gene calls are TRBV4-1 and TRBJ1-5. The CDR3 is 13 amino acids. Germline V gene data show CDR1 as MGHRA and CDR2 as YSYEKL. CDR3 amino acids: CASSPDWTQPQHF.

The V call is TRBV15, the J call TRBJ2-1; TCRdb returns TRBD1, unconfirmable since there is no DNA. Germline V CDR1 and CDR2: LNHNV, YYDKDF (reference sequence). The CDR3 loop spans 16 amino acids. The chain's CDR3 is CATSRARDRVDNEQFF.

The rearrangement joins TRBV19 to TRBJ2-1. Germline V gene lookup returns CDR1 LNHDA and CDR2 SQIVND (reference sequence). The CDR3 totals 12 residues. CDR3: CASSIGYNEQFF.

This sequence joins TRBV18 and TRBJ1-5. Germline V lookup: CDR1 KGHSH, CDR2 LQKENI. The CDR3 spans 15 residues. CDR3 residues: CASSPDRHSNQPQHF. Looking up the rest from reference TRBV18 and TRBJ1-5 gives the full variable domain: NAGVMQNPRHLVRRRGQEARLRCSPMKGHSHVYWYRQLPEEGLKFMVYLQKENIIDESGMPKERFSAEFPKEGPSILRIQQVVRGDSAAYFCASSPDRHSNQPQHFGDGTRLSIL.

The V and J genes are TRBV29-1 and TRBJ2-4; the D call of TRBD1 rests on TCRdb alone, since no DNA is present to check it. This CDR3 contains 11 residues. Looked up from germline, CDR1 is SQVTM and CDR2 is ANQGSEA. CDR3 loop: CSVSTGNIQYF.

The chain carries TRBV18 and TRBJ1-5; TCRdb selects TRBD1, and the lack of DNA leaves this call unchecked. CDR1 and CDR2 from the germline V gene are KGHSH and LQKENI. The CDR3 is 17 residues long. The CDR3 sequence: CASSLVDRGDSNQPQHF.